One sample yielded the 22 T cell receptor beta chains listed below, sequenced in a study of blood T cell repertoires in COVID-19. Measured with immunoSEQ multiplex PCR; TCRdb has only the in-frame clones, and not every one. The repertoire holds under 200,000 clones, with roughly nine tenths as singletons. Sequencing input: peripheral blood. The receptors were sampled from an older woman with COVID-19, enrolled during active disease.

The chain combines TRBV7-2 with TRBJ2-2; D not resolved. This CDR3 is 15 amino acids long. In germline, CDR1 is SGHTA, CDR2 FQGNSA. The V gene lost 0 bases and the J gene lost 1 base, with 6 bases spanning the gap. The CDR3 loop is CASSLASGNTGELFF. CDR3 nucleotides: TGTGCCAGCAGCTTAGCCTCGGGGAACACCGGGGAGCTGTTTTTT.

The rearrangement links TRBV29-1 to TRBJ2-7, with D possibly being TRBD1 (5 bases). This CDR3 spans 11 amino acids. Germline CDR1 is SQVTM and CDR2 is ANQGSEA. Trimming shortened V by 4 bases and J by 1 base, and 5 bases separated the two germline ends. CDR3 nucleotides: TGCAGCGTTGGACAGTCCTACGAGCAGTACTTC. This encodes CSVGQSYEQYF.

The chain combines TRBV20-1 with TRBJ2-7; D gene uncertain. V dropped 3 bases and J dropped 7 bases, with 19 bases sitting between them. There are 14 residues in the CDR3. CDR1 is DFQATT, CDR2 SNEGSKA, per germline (reference sequence). The CDR3 DNA reads TGCAGTGCTAGTGACGGTACTGTTTACGGTGAGCAGTACTTC. Its protein product is CSASDGTVYGEQYF.

This chain connects TRBV30 to TRBJ1-1; 10 bases map to TRBD1. After removal of 7 bases from V and 0 bases from J, the junction contained 14 bases not matched to a gene. This CDR3 region has 17 residues. The V gene's germline CDR1 is GTSNPN and CDR2 SVGIG (reference sequence). Here the CDR3 reads CAFTTPRTGGLNTEAFF. The CDR3 bases are TGTGCCTTCACAACCCCTAGGACAGGGGGATTGAACACTGAAGCTTTCTTT. Looking up the rest from reference TRBV30 and TRBJ1-1 gives the full variable domain: SQTIHQWPATLVQPVGSPLSLECTVEGTSNPNLYWYRQAAGRGLQLLFYSVGIGQISSEVPQNLSASRPQDRQFILSSKKLLLSDSGFYLCAFTTPRTGGLNTEAFFGQGTRLTVV.

Concerning this clone: Other DNA variants within this sample encode the same CDR3. The rearrangement links TRBV6-5 to TRBJ1-2; possible D gene TRBD1, 5 bases. Germline CDR1 reads MNHEY; CDR2 reads SVGAGI. V was trimmed by 0 bases and J by 5 bases, leaving 7 bases between them. The CDR3 consists of 13 residues. The CDR3 DNA is TGTGCCAGCAGTTACTCTCGGGGGTATGGCTACACCTTC. It yields the protein CASSYSRGYGYTF.

V and J are TRBV7-2 and TRBJ2-2; D possibly corresponds to TRBD1 (6 bases). This CDR3 spans 17 amino acids. V was shortened by 1 base and J by 1 base, with 13 bases between the two germline ends. Germline values: CDR1 SGHTA, CDR2 FQGNSA. CDR3: CASSLDPQGRNTGELFF. CDR3 nucleotide sequence: TGTGCCAGCAGCTTAGACCCACAGGGAAGGAACACCGGGGAGCTGTTTTTT.

The genes are TRBV24-1 and TRBJ2-2, with 10 positions matching TRBD1. The V gene's germline CDR1 is KGHDR and CDR2 SFDVKD. The CDR3 has 18 amino acids. V trimming: 7 bases; J trimming: 7 bases; junction bases outside the gene matches: 17. CDR3 DNA: TGTGCCACCAGACCAACCCCCGGGACAGGGGAGAGTGGCGGGGAGCTGTTTTTT. Translation gives CATRPTPGTGESGGELFF.

CDR3 in amino acids: CASSPTLGTSGRYKYF. CDR3 DNA: TGTGCCAGCAGTCCCACCCTAGGGACTAGCGGGAGGTACAAGTACTTC. The chain combines TRBV28 with TRBJ2-7; the match to TRBD2 covers 15 bases. The CDR3 extends over 16 amino acids. CDR1 and CDR2 (germline): MDHEN, SYDVKM. The V gene end was trimmed by 5 bases and the J gene end by 11 bases; junction bases not matched to a gene: 13.

This clone occurred a few times. This chain uses TRBV6-2 or TRBV6-3 with TRBJ2-5; possible D gene TRBD2, 6 bases. V was shortened by 1 base and J by 5 bases, with 14 bases between the two germline ends. The CDR3 runs 15 residues. Germline values: CDR1 MNHEY, CDR2 SVGEGT. The CDR3 DNA follows: TGTGCCAGCAGTTACTTTTCGGGAGCTGCCGAGACCCAGTACTTC. Translating gives CASSYFSGAAETQYF.

The chain recombines TRBV16 with TRBJ1-1, with TRBD1 as a possible D gene (6 bases). V was pared by 0 bases and J by 3 bases, with 11 bases between. Germline CDR1 reads KGHSY; CDR2 reads FQNENV. The CDR3 contains 15 residues. This chain's CDR3 is CASSQSGGADTEAFF. For the CDR3, the DNA is TGTGCCAGCAGCCAATCGGGGGGGGCTGACACTGAAGCTTTCTTT.

This chain links TRBV30 with TRBJ2-3, with 7 bases fitting TRBD2. This CDR3 has 16 amino acids. Germline trimming cut 1 base from V and 3 bases from J; bases unmatched to any gene: 10. CDR1 is GTSNPN and CDR2 is SVGIG in the germline V gene (reference sequence). The CDR3 sequence: CAWSASLIGRTDTQYF. The DNA of the CDR3 is TGTGCCTGGAGTGCCTCTCTAATCGGGAGGACAGATACGCAGTATTTT.

The rearrangement uses TRBV30 and TRBJ1-4, with D perhaps TRBD1 (5 bases). V dropped 5 bases and J dropped 8 bases, with 15 bases sitting between them. Germline V gene sequence: CDR1 GTSNPN, CDR2 SVGIG (reference sequence). This CDR3 is built from 13 residues. The CDR3 nucleotides read TGTGCCTGGGCCTGGGGGGGAAGGGAAAAACTGTTTTTT. Encoded protein: CAWAWGGREKLFF.

The genes are TRBV5-4 and TRBJ2-1; no clear D gene. The CDR3 is made up of 11 amino acids. The V and J ends lost 1 base and 7 bases respectively, with 3 bases between them. Looked up from germline, CDR1 is SGHNT and CDR2 is YYREEE (reference sequence). The CDR3 nucleotides are TGTGCCAGCAGCTTGATAAATGAGCAGTTCTTC. Protein: CASSLINEQFF.

This clone came up a few times. The chain couples TRBV2 to TRBJ2-7, with TRBD2 matching 9 bases. The CDR3 length is 14 residues. The ends lost 7 bases at V and 1 base at J; junction bases unmatched: 5. The V gene's germline CDR1 is SNHLY and CDR2 FYNNEI. CDR3 sequence reads: CASKAGGVSYEQYF. For the CDR3, the DNA is TGTGCCAGCAAGGCGGGGGGGGTTTCCTACGAGCAGTACTTC.

The chain links TRBV11-2 to TRBJ1-1; D is unclear. The CDR3 covers 16 residues. Germline V gene lookup returns CDR1 SGHAT and CDR2 FQNNGV. The V end was cut by 7 bases, the J end by 4 bases, with 22 bases between. The CDR3 DNA sequence: TGTGCCAGCACGACCGGGTTCGGCGCCTTGGGCACTGAAGCTTTCTTT. Protein: CASTTGFGALGTEAFF.

This rearrangement joins TRBV24-1 to TRBJ1-1, with D possibly TRBD1 on 6 matching bases. The CDR3 is 14 residues long. Trimming cost V 4 bases and J 3 bases, with 11 bases left between them. CDR1 is KGHDR, CDR2 SFDVKD, per germline. CDR3 sequence reads: CATSDSGQYTEAFF. Here the CDR3 DNA reads TGTGCCACCAGTGACTCTGGACAGTACACTGAAGCTTTCTTT.

The chain recombines TRBV27 with TRBJ1-5; D possibly corresponds to TRBD1 (6 bases). Germline lookup yields CDR1 MNHEY and CDR2 SMNVEV (reference sequence). The CDR3 is 14 amino acids. The ends were cut back, 6 bases at V and 5 bases at J, with 14 bases in the middle. DNA of the CDR3: TGTGCCAGCAGGGCACAGGGAGGGCATCAGCCCCAGCATTTT. Translating gives CASRAQGGHQPQHF.

The rearrangement joins TRBV4-3 to TRBJ1-1, with D possibly being TRBD1 (6 bases). The V end was cut by 0 bases, the J end by 3 bases, with 11 bases between. The CDR3 has 15 amino acids. The germline V gene has CDR1 LGHNA and CDR2 YSLEER. In DNA, the CDR3 is TGCGCCAGCAGCCAAGATTCACAGGGCGACACTGAAGCTTTCTTT. It encodes CASSQDSQGDTEAFF.

This sequence joins TRBV11-3 and TRBJ2-7, with 7 positions matching TRBD2. CDR1 and CDR2 (germline): SGHNT, YENEEA. Losses at the gene ends were 0 bases for V and 5 bases for J; bases not matched to a gene: 10. The CDR3 is 16 amino acids. CDR3 nucleotides: TGTGCCAGCAGCTTAGATTTGGGGGGAGGGCTCAACGAGCAGTACTTC. Amino acids: CASSLDLGGGLNEQYF. Using reference TRBV11-3 and TRBJ2-7 for the parts outside the CDR3, the full variable domain is EAGVVQSPRYKIIEKKQPVAFWCNPISGHNTLYWYLQNLGQGPELLIRYENEEAVDDSQLPKDRFSAERLKGVDSTLKIQPAELGDSAVYLCASSLDLGGGLNEQYFGPGTRLTVT.

CDR3 region: CASTRTIVDEQYF. The DNA for the CDR3 is TGTGCCAGCACCCGGACTATCGTGGACGAGCAGTACTTC. The J gene is TRBJ2-7, the V gene TRBV6-5; D possibly corresponds to TRBD2 (6 bases). CDR1 MNHEY and CDR2 SVGAGI come from the germline V gene. CDR3 size: 13 residues. Trimming took off 7 bases at V and 5 bases at J, with 15 bases between the two ends.

V usage is TRBV15 and J usage is TRBJ1-5; the D gene is possibly TRBD1 (5 bases). CDR1 LNHNV and CDR2 YYDKDF come from the germline V gene (reference sequence). This CDR3 comprises 15 residues. Trimming pared 5 bases from V and 3 bases from J, leaving 14 bases between. DNA for the CDR3: TGTGCCACCAGCCTGCTTCAGGGCCTCAATCAGCCCCAGCATTTT. Translating gives CATSLLQGLNQPQHF.

The V gene is TRBV11-3, the J gene TRBJ1-1; 7 bases are a match to TRBD1. The germline V gene encodes CDR1 SGHNT and CDR2 YENEEA. The CDR3 contains 15 residues. V shed 0 bases, J shed 4 bases, and the junction held 5 bases outside the gene matches. The CDR3 reads CASSLDNRGATEAFF. The CDR3 DNA follows: TGTGCCAGCAGCTTAGACAACAGGGGAGCCACTGAAGCTTTCTTT.